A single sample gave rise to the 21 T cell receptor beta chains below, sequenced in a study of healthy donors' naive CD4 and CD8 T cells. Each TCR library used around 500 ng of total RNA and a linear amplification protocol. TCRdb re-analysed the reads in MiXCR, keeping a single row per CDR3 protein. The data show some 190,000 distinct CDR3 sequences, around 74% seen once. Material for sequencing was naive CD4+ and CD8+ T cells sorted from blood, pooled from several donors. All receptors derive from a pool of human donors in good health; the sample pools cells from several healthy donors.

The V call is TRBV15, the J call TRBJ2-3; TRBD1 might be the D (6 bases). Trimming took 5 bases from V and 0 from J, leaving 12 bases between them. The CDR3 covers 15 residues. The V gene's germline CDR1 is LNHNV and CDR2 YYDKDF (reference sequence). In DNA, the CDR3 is TGTGCCACCAGCGTAAGGACAGCTAGCACAGATACGCAGTATTTT. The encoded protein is CATSVRTASTDTQYF. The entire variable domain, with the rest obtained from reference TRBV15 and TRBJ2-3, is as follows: DAMVIQNPRYQVTQFGKPVTLSCSQTLNHNVMYWYQQKSSQAPKLLFHYYDKDFNNEADTPDNFQSRRPNTSFCFLDIRSPGLGDTAMYLCATSVRTASTDTQYFGPGTRLTVL.

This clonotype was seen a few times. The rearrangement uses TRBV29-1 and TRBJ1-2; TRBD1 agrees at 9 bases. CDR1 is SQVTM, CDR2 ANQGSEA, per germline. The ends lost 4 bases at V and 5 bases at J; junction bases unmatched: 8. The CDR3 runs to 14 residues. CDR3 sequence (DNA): TGCAGCGTTGCGGATGGGACAGGGTTGTATGGCTACACCTTC. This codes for CSVADGTGLYGYTF.

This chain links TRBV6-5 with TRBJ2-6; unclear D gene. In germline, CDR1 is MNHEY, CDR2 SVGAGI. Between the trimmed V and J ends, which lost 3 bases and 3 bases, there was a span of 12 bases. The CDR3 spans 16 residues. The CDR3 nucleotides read TGTGCCAGCAGTTATATCCGGACGAGTGGGGCCAACGTCCTGACTTTC. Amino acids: CASSYIRTSGANVLTF.

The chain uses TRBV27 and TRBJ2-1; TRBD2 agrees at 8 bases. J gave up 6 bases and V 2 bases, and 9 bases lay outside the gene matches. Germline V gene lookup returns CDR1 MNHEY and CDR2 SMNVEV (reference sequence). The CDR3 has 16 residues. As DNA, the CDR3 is TGTGCCAGCAGTTTACAACCGCGGGGGGCCATCAATGAGCAGTTCTTC. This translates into CASSLQPRGAINEQFF.

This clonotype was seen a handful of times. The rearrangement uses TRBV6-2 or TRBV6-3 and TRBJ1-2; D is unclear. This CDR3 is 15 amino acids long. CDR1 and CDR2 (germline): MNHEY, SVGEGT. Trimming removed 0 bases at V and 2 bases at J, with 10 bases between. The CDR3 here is CASSYSEGINYGYTF. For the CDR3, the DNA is TGTGCCAGCAGTTACTCGGAGGGAATCAACTATGGCTACACCTTC.

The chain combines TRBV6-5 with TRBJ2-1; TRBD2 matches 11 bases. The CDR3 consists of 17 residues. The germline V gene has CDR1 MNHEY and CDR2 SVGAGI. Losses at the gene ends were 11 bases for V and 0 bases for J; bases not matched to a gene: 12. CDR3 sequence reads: CAGTLTSGDASYNEQFF. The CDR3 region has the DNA TGTGCCGGCACCTTGACTAGCGGGGATGCCTCCTACAATGAGCAGTTCTTC.

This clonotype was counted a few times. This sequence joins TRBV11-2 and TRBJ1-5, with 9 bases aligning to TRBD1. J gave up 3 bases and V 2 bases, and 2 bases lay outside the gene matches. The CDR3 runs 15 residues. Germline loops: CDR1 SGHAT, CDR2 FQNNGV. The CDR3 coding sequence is TGTGCCAGCAGCTTAACAGGGGGCCCCAATCAGCCCCAGCATTTT. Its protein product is CASSLTGGPNQPQHF.

CDR3 nucleotide sequence: TGCAGCGGTGGGTTGACGGGGTTGGCCAATGAGCAGTTCTTC. This gives the protein CSGGLTGLANEQFF. The chain employs TRBV29-1 and TRBJ2-1; possibly TRBD2 for D (5 bases). V gave up 7 bases and J gave up 6 bases, with 19 bases separating them. The CDR3 extends over 14 amino acids. Germline CDR1 SQVTM, CDR2 ANQGSEA.

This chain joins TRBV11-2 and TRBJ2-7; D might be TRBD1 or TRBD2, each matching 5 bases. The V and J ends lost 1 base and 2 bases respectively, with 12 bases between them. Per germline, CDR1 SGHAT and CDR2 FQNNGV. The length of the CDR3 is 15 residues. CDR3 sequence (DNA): TGTGCCAGCAGCTTAGGAAGGGACCCCGCCTACGAGCAGTACTTC. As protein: CASSLGRDPAYEQYF.

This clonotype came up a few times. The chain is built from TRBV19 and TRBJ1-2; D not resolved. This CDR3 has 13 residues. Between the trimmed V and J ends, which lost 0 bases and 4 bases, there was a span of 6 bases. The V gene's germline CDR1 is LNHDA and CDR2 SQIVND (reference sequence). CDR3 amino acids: CASSIDVFYGYTF. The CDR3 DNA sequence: TGTGCCAGTAGTATAGATGTCTTCTATGGCTACACCTTC.

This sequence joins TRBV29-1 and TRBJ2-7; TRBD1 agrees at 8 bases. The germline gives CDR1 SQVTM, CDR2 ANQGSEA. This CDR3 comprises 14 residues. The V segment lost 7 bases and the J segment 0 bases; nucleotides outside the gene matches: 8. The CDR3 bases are TGCAGCGCCGCTCCTGGGACAGGCTCCTACGAGCAGTACTTC. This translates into CSAAPGTGSYEQYF.

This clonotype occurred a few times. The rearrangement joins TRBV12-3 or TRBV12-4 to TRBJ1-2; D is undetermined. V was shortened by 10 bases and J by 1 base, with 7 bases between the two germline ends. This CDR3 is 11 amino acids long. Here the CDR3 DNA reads TGTGCCATCGATGTTAACTATGGCTACACCTTC. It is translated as CAIDVNYGYTF.

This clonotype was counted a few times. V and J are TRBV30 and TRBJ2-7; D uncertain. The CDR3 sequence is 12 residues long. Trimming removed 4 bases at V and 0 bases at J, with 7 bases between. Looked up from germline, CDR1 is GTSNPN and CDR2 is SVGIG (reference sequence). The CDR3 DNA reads TGTGCCTGGAAGGGCAGCTCCTACGAGCAGTACTTC. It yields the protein CAWKGSSYEQYF.

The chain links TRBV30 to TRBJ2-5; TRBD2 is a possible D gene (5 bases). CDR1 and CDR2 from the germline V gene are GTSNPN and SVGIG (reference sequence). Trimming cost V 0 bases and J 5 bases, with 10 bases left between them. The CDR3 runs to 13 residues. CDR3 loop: CAWSVLPGETQYF. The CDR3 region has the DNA TGTGCCTGGAGTGTACTACCGGGGGAGACCCAGTACTTC.

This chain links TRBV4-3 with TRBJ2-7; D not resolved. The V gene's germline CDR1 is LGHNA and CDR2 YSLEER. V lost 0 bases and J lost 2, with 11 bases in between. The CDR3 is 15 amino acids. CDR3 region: CASSQDLSVTYEQYF. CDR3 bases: TGCGCCAGCAGCCAAGATCTGAGCGTCACCTACGAGCAGTACTTC.

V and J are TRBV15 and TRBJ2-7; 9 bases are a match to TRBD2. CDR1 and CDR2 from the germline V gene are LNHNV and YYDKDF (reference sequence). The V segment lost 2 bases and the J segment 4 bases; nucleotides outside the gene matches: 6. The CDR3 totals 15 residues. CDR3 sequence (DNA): TGTGCCACCAGCAGATCGCGGGAGGGCCTTTACGAGCAGTACTTC. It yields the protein CATSRSREGLYEQYF.

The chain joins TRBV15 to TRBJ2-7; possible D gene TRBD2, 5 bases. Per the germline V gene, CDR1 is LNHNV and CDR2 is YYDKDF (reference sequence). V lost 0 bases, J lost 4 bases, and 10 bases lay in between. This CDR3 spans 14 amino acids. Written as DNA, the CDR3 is TGTGCCACCAGCAGAGATTGGACTTCTTACGAGCAGTACTTC. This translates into CATSRDWTSYEQYF.

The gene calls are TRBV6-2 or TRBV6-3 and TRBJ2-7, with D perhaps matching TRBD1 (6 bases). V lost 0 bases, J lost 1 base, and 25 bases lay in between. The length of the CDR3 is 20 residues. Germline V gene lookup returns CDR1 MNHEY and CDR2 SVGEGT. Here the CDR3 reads CASSYSIRTVLFSYSYEQYF. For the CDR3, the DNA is TGTGCCAGCAGTTACTCGATCCGGACAGTCCTATTTTCGTATTCCTACGAGCAGTACTTC.

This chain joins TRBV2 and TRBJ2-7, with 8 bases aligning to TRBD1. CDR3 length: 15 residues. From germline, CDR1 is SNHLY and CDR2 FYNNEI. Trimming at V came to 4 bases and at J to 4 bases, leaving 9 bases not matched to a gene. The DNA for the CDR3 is TGTGCCAGCAGTGCTCCGGGACAGGCAAATTACGAGCAGTACTTC. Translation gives CASSAPGQANYEQYF.

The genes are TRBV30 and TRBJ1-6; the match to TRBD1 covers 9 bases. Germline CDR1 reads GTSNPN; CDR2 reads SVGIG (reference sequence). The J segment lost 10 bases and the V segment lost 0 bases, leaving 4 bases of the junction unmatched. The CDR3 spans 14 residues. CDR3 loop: CAWSVGTGRSPLHF. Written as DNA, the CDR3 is TGTGCCTGGAGTGTCGGGACAGGGCGATCACCCCTCCACTTT. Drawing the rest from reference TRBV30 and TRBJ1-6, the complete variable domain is SQTIHQWPATLVQPVGSPLSLECTVEGTSNPNLYWYRQAAGRGLQLLFYSVGIGQISSEVPQNLSASRPQDRQFILSSKKLLLSDSGFYLCAWSVGTGRSPLHFGNGTRLTVT.

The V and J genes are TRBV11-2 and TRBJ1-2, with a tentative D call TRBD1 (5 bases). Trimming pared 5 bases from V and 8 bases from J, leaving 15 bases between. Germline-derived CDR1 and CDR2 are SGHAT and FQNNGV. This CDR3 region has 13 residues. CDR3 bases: TGTGCCAGCAGCCGAGCAGGGCTCCGAGGCTACACCTTC. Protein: CASSRAGLRGYTF.